The 18 T cell receptor beta chains reported below all come from one sample, sequenced in a study of T cells in Graves' hyperthyroidism and ophthalmopathy. Researchers amplified the TCR beta CDR3 regions from RNA transcripts. TCR CDR3 regions were first amplified by RT-PCR with HTBI primers. TCRdb reprocessed the multiplex PCR reads via MiXCR and lists one record per CDR3 protein. The repertoire holds about 420,000 distinct CDR3 sequences, roughly 15% seen once, with 5% to 6% in the top ten. Sequenced material: blood. Receptors originate from a woman between 18 and 29 years old with Graves' hyperthyroidism.

The rearrangement links TRBV7-9 to TRBJ1-2; D ambiguous. The CDR3 runs to 17 residues. Trimming removed 4 bases from V and 4 bases from J, with 22 bases in between. The germline V gene encodes CDR1 SEHNR and CDR2 FQNEAQ (reference sequence). This CDR3 reads CASSSTTRTTSIYGYTF. Here the CDR3 DNA reads TGTGCCAGCAGCTCAACTACAAGAACGACAAGCATCTATGGCTACACCTTC.

This clonotype was observed many times. This chain joins TRBV7-3 and TRBJ2-5, with D possibly matching TRBD1 (6 bases). Germline V gene lookup returns CDR1 SGHTA and CDR2 FQGTGA. Trimming took 8 bases from V and 5 from J, leaving 15 bases between them. CDR3 length equals 13 residues. CDR3 region: CASSKGGLETQYF. CDR3 nucleotides: TGTGCCAGCTCGAAAGGGGGTTTGGAGACCCAGTACTTC.

The table lists this clonotype with a few counts. V and J are TRBV4-1 and TRBJ2-5; maybe TRBD1 (7 bases). This CDR3 has 15 residues. V was shortened by 3 bases and J by 0 bases, with 11 bases between the two germline ends. The germline V gene encodes CDR1 MGHRA and CDR2 YSYEKL. Written as DNA, the CDR3 is TGCGCCAGCAGCCAGCGGGACAGATACCAAGAGACCCAGTACTTC. This translates into CASSQRDRYQETQYF.

At least ten counts were recorded for this clonotype. The V gene is TRBV18, the J gene TRBJ1-1; D is undetermined. The CDR3 runs to 14 residues. Germline CDR1 reads KGHSH; CDR2 reads LQKENI. V was shortened by 2 bases and J by 1 base, with 8 bases between the two germline ends. This CDR3 is CASSPTNPNTEAFF. DNA for the CDR3: TGTGCCAGCTCACCAACTAACCCGAACACTGAAGCTTTCTTT.

A note on this clonotype: The junction shows a germline mismatch at one end, possibly a read error. V usage is TRBV20-1 and J usage is TRBJ2-7, with D possibly TRBD2 on 6 matching bases. Germline V gene lookup returns CDR1 DFQATT and CDR2 SNEGSKA (reference sequence). The CDR3 sequence is 13 residues long. CDR3 DNA sequence: TGCAATGCTAACCGGGACTCAAGCTACGAGCAGTACTTC. It yields the protein CNANRDSSYEQYF.

The table lists this clonotype with many counts. This sequence joins TRBV6-2 or TRBV6-3 and TRBJ2-1; 8 nucleotides agree with TRBD1. Losses at the gene ends were 6 bases for V and 8 bases for J; bases not matched to a gene: 9. The CDR3 runs 14 residues. Germline lookup yields CDR1 MNHEY and CDR2 SVGEGT. As DNA, the CDR3 is TGTGCCAGCAGAAAGGGCAGGGGGCAGGATGAGCAGTTCTTC. Translated, it gives CASRKGRGQDEQFF.

This chain links TRBV7-9 with TRBJ2-7, with a tentative D call TRBD2 (5 bases). The CDR3 loop spans 13 amino acids. Trimming took off 3 bases at V and 3 bases at J, with 9 bases between the two ends. The V gene's germline CDR1 is SEHNR and CDR2 FQNEAQ (reference sequence). Written as DNA, the CDR3 is TGTGCCAGCAGCTTCCGGGAACTCTACGAGCAGTACTTC. Its protein is CASSFRELYEQYF.

This clonotype has ten or more counts. This rearrangement joins TRBV11-2 to TRBJ1-6; no clear D. This CDR3 is 13 amino acids long. The V and J ends lost 5 bases and 8 bases respectively, with 10 bases between them. Per germline, CDR1 SGHAT and CDR2 FQNNGV. CDR3 loop: CASSPPRDSPLHF. The CDR3 coding sequence is TGTGCCAGCAGCCCTCCTCGGGATTCACCCCTCCACTTT.

The CDR3 coding sequence is TGCAGCGGCGAGCTAGCGGGAGAAACAGATACGCAGTATTTT. Translated: CSGELAGETDTQYF. This chain links TRBV29-1 with TRBJ2-3; the match to TRBD2 covers 10 bases. V lost 7 bases to trimming and J lost 3 bases; unmatched junction nucleotides: 7. This CDR3 region has 14 residues. CDR1 and CDR2 from the germline V gene are SQVTM and ANQGSEA.

In this sample, this clonotype turned up many times. The rearrangement uses TRBV12-3 or TRBV12-4 and TRBJ2-7, with 8 nucleotides matching TRBD2. Losses at the gene ends were 2 bases for V and 2 bases for J; bases not matched to a gene: 11. The CDR3 covers 17 residues. The CDR3 DNA follows: TGTGCCAGCAGTTTATCTACTACCGGGACTAGAGCCTACGAGCAGTACTTC. Its translation: CASSLSTTGTRAYEQYF.

This clonotype came up many times. The chain joins TRBV6-5 to TRBJ2-2; weak D call: TRBD1 (6 bases). Deletions cut 0 bases from V and 6 bases from J, with 11 bases between. CDR3 size: 15 residues. Germline loops: CDR1 MNHEY, CDR2 SVGAGI. The CDR3, as DNA: TGTGCCAGCAGTTACTCGTCAGGGGTTCCCGGGGAGCTGTTTTTT. Translating it yields CASSYSSGVPGELFF.

This clonotype showed up many times. The CDR3 protein is CASSYRRGWTGELFF. CDR3 nucleotide sequence: TGTGCCAGCAGTTACCGGAGGGGATGGACCGGGGAGCTGTTTTTT. J is TRBJ2-2 and V is TRBV6-6; D possibly corresponds to TRBD2 (6 bases). In germline, CDR1 is MNHNY, CDR2 SVGAGI (reference sequence). V was pared by 2 bases and J by 5 bases, with 12 bases between. This CDR3 is 15 amino acids long.

This clonotype was detected ten times or more. The J gene is TRBJ1-1, the V gene TRBV20-1, with TRBD1 identical over 7 bases. CDR3 length equals 13 residues. Germline V CDR1 and CDR2: DFQATT, SNEGSKA (reference sequence). V lost 5 bases to trimming and J lost 4 bases; unmatched junction nucleotides: 7. This CDR3 is CSARRGRFTEAFF. As DNA, the CDR3 is TGCAGTGCTCGAAGGGGGCGTTTCACTGAAGCTTTCTTT.

This clonotype was seen a few times. The chain combines TRBV6-5 with TRBJ1-4, with unresolved D. CDR3 length: 14 residues. The V and J ends lost 2 bases and 4 bases respectively, with 8 bases between them. Germline loops: CDR1 MNHEY, CDR2 SVGAGI. The CDR3 reads CASSYGVHNEKLFF. The DNA of the CDR3 is TGTGCCAGCAGTTACGGGGTCCATAATGAAAAACTGTTTTTT.

The chain is built from TRBV6-1 and TRBJ2-1, with 10 bases that match TRBD2. Germline values: CDR1 MNHNS, CDR2 SASEGT. The CDR3 runs 14 residues. J was trimmed by 5 bases and V by 2 bases; bases with no gene match: 0. The CDR3: CASSETSGNNEQFF. CDR3 nucleotides: TGTGCCAGCAGTGAAACTAGCGGGAACAATGAGCAGTTCTTC.

This clonotype was counted at least ten times. The rearrangement links TRBV30 to TRBJ1-2; tentative D call: TRBD1 (5 bases). Per germline, CDR1 GTSNPN and CDR2 SVGIG (reference sequence). V lost 4 bases and J 2 bases, leaving 11 bases between the germline ends. This CDR3 spans 13 amino acids. CDR3 sequence (DNA): TGTGCCTGGAAGCTACGGGGGAACTATGGCTACACCTTC. It is translated as CAWKLRGNYGYTF.

The V and J genes are TRBV5-1 and TRBJ2-1; 8 bases align to TRBD2. CDR1 SGHRS and CDR2 YFSETQ come from the germline V gene. This CDR3 has 17 amino acids. Trimming at V came to 5 bases and at J to 6 bases, leaving 16 bases not matched to a gene. CDR3 region: CASRGAVARAGGNEQFF. CDR3 coding DNA: TGCGCCAGCAGGGGAGCTGTGGCGCGGGCGGGGGGCAATGAGCAGTTCTTC.

This clonotype appeared many times. The chain links TRBV7-6 to TRBJ2-5; D unclear. CDR1 SGHVS and CDR2 FNYEAQ come from the germline V gene. V lost 6 bases to trimming and J lost 4 bases, with 15 bases between them. The CDR3 is made up of 14 amino acids. CDR3: CASRESGSGETQYF. CDR3 bases: TGTGCCAGCAGAGAAAGTGGGTCTGGAGAGACCCAGTACTTC.